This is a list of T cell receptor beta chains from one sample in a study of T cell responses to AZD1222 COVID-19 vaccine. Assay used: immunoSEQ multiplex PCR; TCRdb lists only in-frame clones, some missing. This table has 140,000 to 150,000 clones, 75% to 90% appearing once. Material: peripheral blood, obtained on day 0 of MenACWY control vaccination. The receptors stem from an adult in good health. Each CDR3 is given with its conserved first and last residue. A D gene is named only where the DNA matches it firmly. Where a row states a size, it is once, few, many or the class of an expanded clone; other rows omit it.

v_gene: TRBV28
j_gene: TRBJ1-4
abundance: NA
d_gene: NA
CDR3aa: CASSLGHQLFF
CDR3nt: TGTGCCAGCAGTTTAGGTCACCAGCTGTTTTTT

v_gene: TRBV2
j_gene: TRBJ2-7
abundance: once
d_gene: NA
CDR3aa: CASSDIAGVSAYEQYF
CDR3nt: TGTGCCAGCAGTGATATCGCTGGGGTTTCAGCCTACGAGCAGTACTTC

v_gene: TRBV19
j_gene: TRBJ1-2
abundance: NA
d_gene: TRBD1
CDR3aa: CASRGTGGGYTF
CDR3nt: TGTGCCAGTAGGGGGACAGGAGGCGGCTACACCTTC

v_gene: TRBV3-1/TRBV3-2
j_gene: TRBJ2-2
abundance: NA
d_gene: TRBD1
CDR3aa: CASSLWTGRSTGELFF
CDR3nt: TGTGCCAGCAGCCTTTGGACAGGGCGGAGCACCGGGGAGCTGTTTTTT

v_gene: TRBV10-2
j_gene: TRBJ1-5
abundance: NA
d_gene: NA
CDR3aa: CASSERGYQPQHF
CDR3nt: TGCGCCAGCAGTGAGCGGGGTTATCAGCCCCAGCATTTT

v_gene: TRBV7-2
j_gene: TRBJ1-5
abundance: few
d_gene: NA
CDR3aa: CASNRVGRGNQPQHF
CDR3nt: TGTGCCAGCAACAGGGTGGGCAGGGGAAATCAGCCCCAGCATTTT

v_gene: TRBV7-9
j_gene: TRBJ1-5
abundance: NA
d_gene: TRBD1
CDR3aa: CASSPQGGSNQPQHF
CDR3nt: TGTGCCAGCAGCCCTCAGGGGGGAAGCAATCAGCCCCAGCATTTT

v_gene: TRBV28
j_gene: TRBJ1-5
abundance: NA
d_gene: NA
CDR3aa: CASSSRQELYSNQPQHF
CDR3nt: TGTGCCAGCAGTTCCCGACAGGAACTTTATAGCAATCAGCCCCAGCATTTT

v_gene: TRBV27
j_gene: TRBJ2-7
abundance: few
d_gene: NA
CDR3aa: CASSFGFSYEQYF
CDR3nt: TGTGCCAGCAGTTTTGGTTTCTCCTACGAGCAGTACTTC

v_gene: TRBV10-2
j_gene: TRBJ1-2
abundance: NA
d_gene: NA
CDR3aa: CASSGTDRIYGYTF
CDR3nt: TGCGCCAGCAGCGGGACTGACCGGATCTATGGCTACACCTTC

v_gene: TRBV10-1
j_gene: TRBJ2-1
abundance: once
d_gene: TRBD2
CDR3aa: CASSEAGGKYNEQFF
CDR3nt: TGCGCCAGCAGTGAAGCGGGGGGGAAATACAATGAGCAGTTCTTC

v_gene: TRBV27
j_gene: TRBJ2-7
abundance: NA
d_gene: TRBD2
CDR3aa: CASSPPPRGAYEQYF
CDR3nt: TGTGCCAGCAGTCCCCCCCCGCGGGGGGCCTACGAGCAGTACTTC

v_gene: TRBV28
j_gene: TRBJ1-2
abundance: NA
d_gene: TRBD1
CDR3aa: CASSSPPTGNGYTF
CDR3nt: TGTGCCAGCAGTTCCCCCCCGACAGGGAATGGCTACACCTTC

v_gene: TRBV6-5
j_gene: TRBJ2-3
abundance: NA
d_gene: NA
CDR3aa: CASRRSTDTQYF
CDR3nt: TGTGCCAGCAGGCGAAGCACAGATACGCAGTATTTT

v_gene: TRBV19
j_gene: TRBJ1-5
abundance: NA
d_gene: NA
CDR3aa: CASSISGISNQPQHF
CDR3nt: TGTGCCAGTAGTATTTCGGGAATTAGCAATCAGCCCCAGCATTTT

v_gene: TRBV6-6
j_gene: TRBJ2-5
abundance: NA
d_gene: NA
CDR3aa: CASSLYFLSGDTQETQYF
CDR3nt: TGTGCCAGCAGTCTCTATTTTCTCTCCGGGGACACCCAAGAGACCCAGTACTTC

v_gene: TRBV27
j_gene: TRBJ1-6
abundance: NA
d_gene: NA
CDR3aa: CASSLQGGGNSPLHF
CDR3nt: TGTGCCAGCAGTTTACAGGGAGGAGGAAATTCACCCCTCCACTTT

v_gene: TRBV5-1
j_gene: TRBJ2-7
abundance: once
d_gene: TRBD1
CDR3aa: CASSYPGTGVGEQYF
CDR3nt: TGCGCCAGCAGTTATCCCGGGACAGGGGTTGGCGAGCAGTACTTC

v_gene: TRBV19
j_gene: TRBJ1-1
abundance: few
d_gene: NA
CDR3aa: CASSIAISANTEAFF
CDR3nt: TGTGCCAGTAGTATAGCCATCTCGGCGAACACTGAAGCTTTCTTT

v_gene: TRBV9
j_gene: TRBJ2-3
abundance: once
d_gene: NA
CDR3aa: CASTGLRGTDTQYF
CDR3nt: TGTGCCAGCACGGGACTCAGGGGCACAGATACGCAGTATTTT

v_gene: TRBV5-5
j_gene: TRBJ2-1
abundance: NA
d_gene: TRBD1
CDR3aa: CASSQGTGGSHEQFF
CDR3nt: TGTGCCAGCAGCCAGGGGACAGGGGGCAGCCATGAGCAGTTCTTC

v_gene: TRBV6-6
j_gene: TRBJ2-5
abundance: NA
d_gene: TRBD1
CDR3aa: CASSYGGTVQETQYF
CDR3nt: TGTGCCAGCAGTTACGGTGGGACAGTCCAAGAGACCCAGTACTTC

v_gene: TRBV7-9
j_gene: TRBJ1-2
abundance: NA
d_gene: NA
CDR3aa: CASSSASVIGYTF
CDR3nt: TGTGCCAGCAGCTCCGCATCGGTGATAGGCTACACCTTC

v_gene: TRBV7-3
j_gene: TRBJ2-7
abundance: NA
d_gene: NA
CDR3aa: CASSLSRDLYEQYF
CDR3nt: TGTGCCAGCAGCTTAAGCAGGGACTTATACGAGCAGTACTTC

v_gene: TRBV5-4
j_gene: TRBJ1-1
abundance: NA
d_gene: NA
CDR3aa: CASSLRDIEGNTEAFF
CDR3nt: TGTGCCAGCAGCTTAAGGGACATAGAGGGGAACACTGAAGCTTTCTTT

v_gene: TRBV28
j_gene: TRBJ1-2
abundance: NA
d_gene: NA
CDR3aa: CASSPPEKGNYGYTF
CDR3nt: TGTGCCAGCAGTCCCCCCGAAAAGGGTAACTATGGCTACACCTTC

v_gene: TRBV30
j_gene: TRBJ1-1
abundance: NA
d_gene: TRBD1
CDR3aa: CAWFQQGVTEAFF
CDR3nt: TGTGCCTGGTTCCAACAGGGGGTCACTGAAGCTTTCTTT

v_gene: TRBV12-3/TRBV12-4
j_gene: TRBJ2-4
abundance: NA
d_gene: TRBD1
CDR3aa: CASSSRQGNIQYF
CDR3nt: TGTGCCAGCAGTTCTCGACAGGGAAACATTCAGTACTTC

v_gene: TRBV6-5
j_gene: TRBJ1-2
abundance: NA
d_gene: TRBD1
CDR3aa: CASSRGQNYGYTF
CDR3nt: TGTGCCAGCAGCCGGGGACAGAACTATGGCTACACCTTC

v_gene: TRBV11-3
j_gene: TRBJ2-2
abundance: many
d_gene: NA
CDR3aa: CASSFEGAGELFF
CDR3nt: TGTGCCAGCAGCTTCGAGGGTGCCGGGGAGCTGTTTTTT

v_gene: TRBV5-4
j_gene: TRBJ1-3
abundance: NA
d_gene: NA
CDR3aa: CASSPGQTGNTIYF
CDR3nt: TGTGCCAGCAGCCCCGGACAGACTGGAAACACCATATATTTT

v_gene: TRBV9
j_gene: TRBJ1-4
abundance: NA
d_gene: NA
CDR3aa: CASSVAPRTNEKLFF
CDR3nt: TGTGCCAGCAGCGTAGCCCCCCGAACTAATGAAAAACTGTTTTTT

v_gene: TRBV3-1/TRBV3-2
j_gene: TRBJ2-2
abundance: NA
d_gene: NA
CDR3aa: CASSQMGQNTGELFF
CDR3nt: TGTGCCAGCAGCCAAATGGGACAGAACACCGGGGAGCTGTTTTTT

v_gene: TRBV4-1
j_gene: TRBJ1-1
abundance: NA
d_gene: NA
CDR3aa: CASSLSTRNTEAFF
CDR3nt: TGCGCCAGCAGCCTGAGTACTAGGAACACTGAAGCTTTCTTT

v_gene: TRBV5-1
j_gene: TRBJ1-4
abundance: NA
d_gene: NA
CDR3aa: CASSRKDPFNEKLFF
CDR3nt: TGCGCCAGCAGCCGCAAAGACCCTTTTAATGAAAAACTGTTTTTT

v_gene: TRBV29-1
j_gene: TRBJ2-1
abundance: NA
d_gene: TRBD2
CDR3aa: CSVEGTSGGADEQFF
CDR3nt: TGCAGCGTTGAAGGGACTAGCGGGGGGGCCGATGAGCAGTTCTTC

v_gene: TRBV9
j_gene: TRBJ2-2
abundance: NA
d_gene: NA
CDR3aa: CASSVRGIDGELFF
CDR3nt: TGTGCCAGCAGCGTCCGGGGAATAGACGGGGAGCTGTTTTTT

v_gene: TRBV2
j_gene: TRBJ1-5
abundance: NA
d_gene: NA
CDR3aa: CASSVGGTPNQPQHF
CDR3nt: TGTGCCAGCAGTGTAGGGGGGACCCCAAATCAGCCCCAGCATTTT

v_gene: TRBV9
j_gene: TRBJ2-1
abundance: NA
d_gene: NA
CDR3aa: CASSVYLTPGGHEQFF
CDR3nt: TGTGCCAGCAGCGTTTACTTAACGCCCGGGGGACATGAGCAGTTCTTC

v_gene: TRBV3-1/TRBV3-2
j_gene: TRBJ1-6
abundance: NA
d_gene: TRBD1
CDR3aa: CASSLGTANSPLHF
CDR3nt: TGTGCCAGCAGCCTCGGGACAGCTAATTCACCCCTCCACTTT

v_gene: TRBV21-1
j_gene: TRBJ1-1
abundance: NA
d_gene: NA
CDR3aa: CASSKDVGGDRGFDTEAFF
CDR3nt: TGTGCCAGCAGCAAGGACGTTGGAGGGGACAGGGGTTTTGACACTGAAGCTTTCTTT

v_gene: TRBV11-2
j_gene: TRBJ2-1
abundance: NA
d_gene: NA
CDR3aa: CASSPYNEQFF
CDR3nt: TGTGCCAGTTCCCCTTACAATGAGCAGTTCTTC

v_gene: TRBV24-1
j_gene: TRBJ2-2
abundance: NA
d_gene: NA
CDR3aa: CATSPTGTTGELFF
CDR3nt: TGTGCCACCAGTCCTACAGGGACAACCGGGGAGCTGTTTTTT

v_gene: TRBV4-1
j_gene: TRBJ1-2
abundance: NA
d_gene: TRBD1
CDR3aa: CASSKDRNYGYTF
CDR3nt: TGCGCCAGCAGCAAGGACAGGAACTATGGCTACACCTTC

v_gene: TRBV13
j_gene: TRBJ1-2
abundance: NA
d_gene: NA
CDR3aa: CASSYPPIGGTSTLPF
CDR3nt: TGTGCCAGCAGCTACCCACCAATTGGGGGGACGTCCACTTTACCCTTC

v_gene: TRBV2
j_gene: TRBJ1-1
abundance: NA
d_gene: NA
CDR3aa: CASSGGGGLGTEAFF
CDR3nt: TGTGCCAGCAGTGGTGGGGGTGGGTTGGGCACTGAAGCTTTCTTT

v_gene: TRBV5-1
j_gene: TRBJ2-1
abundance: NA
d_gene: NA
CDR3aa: CASSRGTGNRDEQFF
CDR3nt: TGCGCCAGCAGCCGAGGCACAGGAAACAGGGATGAGCAGTTCTTC

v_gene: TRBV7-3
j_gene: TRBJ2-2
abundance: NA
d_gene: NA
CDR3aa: CASSWGVVSTGELFF
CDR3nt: TGTGCCAGCAGCTGGGGGGTAGTCAGCACCGGGGAGCTGTTTTTT

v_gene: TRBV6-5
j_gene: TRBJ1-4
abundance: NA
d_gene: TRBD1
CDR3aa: CASSWTGGAANEKLFF
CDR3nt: TGTGCCAGCAGTTGGACAGGGGGCGCGGCTAATGAAAAACTGTTTTTT

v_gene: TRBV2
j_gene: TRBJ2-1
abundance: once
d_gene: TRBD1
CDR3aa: CASSRDRESYNEQFF
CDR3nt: TGTGCCAGCAGCCGCGACAGGGAATCCTACAATGAGCAGTTCTTC

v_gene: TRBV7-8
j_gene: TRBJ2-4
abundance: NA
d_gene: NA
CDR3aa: CASSSLTQAKNIQYF
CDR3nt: TGTGCCAGCAGCTCCTTGACCCAAGCCAAAAACATTCAGTACTTC

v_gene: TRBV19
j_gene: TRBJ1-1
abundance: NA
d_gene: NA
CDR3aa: CASRSVGAGNTEAFF
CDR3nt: TGTGCCAGTAGGTCGGTGGGGGCGGGTAACACTGAAGCTTTCTTT

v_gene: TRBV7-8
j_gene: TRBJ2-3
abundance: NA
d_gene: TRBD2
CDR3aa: CASSPLGVTSGGTDTQYF
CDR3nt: TGTGCCAGCAGCCCCTTAGGCGTGACTAGCGGGGGCACAGATACGCAGTATTTT

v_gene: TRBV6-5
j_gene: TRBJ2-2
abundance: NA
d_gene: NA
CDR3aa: CASRLPTGELFF
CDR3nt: TGTGCCAGCAGGTTGCCGACCGGGGAGCTGTTTTTT

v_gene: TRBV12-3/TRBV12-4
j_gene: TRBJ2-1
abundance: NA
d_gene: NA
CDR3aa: CASSGTLNEQFF
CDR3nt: TGTGCCAGCTCCGGGACGCTCAATGAGCAGTTCTTC